The 23 T cell receptor beta chains reported below all come from one sample, sequenced in a study of neoadjuvant anti-PD-1 for oral cavity cancer. The assay was immunoSEQ multiplex PCR, and TCRdb's table has in-frame clones only and misses some. In the table there are around 14,000 clones, about 73% of which are singletons. As for time point: after neoadjuvant nivolumab, at surgical resection. The sample was PBMCs, taken after nivolumab (anti-PD-1) treatment. The receptor set was obtained from a person aged 35 to 85 with oral cavity squamous cell carcinoma.

This clone was picked up a small number of times. The rearrangement links TRBV19 to TRBJ1-5; no clear D. The CDR3 runs 14 residues. Germline CDR1 is LNHDA and CDR2 is SQIVND (reference sequence). The V gene lost 6 bases and the J gene lost 7 bases, with 16 bases spanning the gap. This CDR3 is CASRPAGNGQPQHF. CDR3 nucleotides: TGTGCCAGTAGACCTGCCGGAAACGGCCAGCCCCAGCATTTT.

V gene TRBV5-6 combines with J gene TRBJ2-6; D may match TRBD1 or TRBD2 (5 bases each). Per the germline V gene, CDR1 is SGHDT and CDR2 is YYEEEE. This CDR3 comprises 18 residues. V lost 4 bases and J lost 0, with 17 bases in between. Here the CDR3 reads CASSLRPGGGSGANVLTF. CDR3 coding DNA: TGTGCCAGCAGCCTGCGGCCGGGTGGGGGCTCTGGGGCCAACGTCCTGACTTTC.

The CDR3 DNA sequence: TGCGCCAGCAGCGAGCCGGGCCCACAAGAGACCCAGTACTTC. Its translation is CASSEPGPQETQYF. This sequence joins TRBV5-1 and TRBJ2-5; D gene ambiguous. Germline CDR1 is SGHRS and CDR2 is YFSETQ. The CDR3 is 14 residues long. The ends were cut back, 4 bases at V and 2 bases at J, with 12 bases in the middle. Complete variable domain (other parts from reference TRBV5-1 and TRBJ2-5): KAGVTQTPRYLIKTRGQQVTLSCSPISGHRSVSWYQQTPGQGLQFLFEYFSETQRNKGNFPGRFSGRQFSNSRSEMNVSTLELGDSALYLCASSEPGPQETQYFGPGTRLLVL.

The V and J genes are TRBV5-1 and TRBJ2-7; no firm D call. The V gene lost 4 bases and the J gene lost 0 bases, with 11 bases spanning the gap. This CDR3 region has 14 residues. Germline CDR1 SGHRS, CDR2 YFSETQ. CDR3 protein: CASSADLSSYEQYF. The CDR3 nucleotides read TGCGCCAGCAGCGCCGACTTGAGCTCCTACGAGCAGTACTTC.

The chain has TRBV6-6 and TRBJ2-7, with 10 bases matching TRBD2. J gave up 4 bases and V 8 bases, and 8 bases lay outside the gene matches. CDR3 length: 14 residues. Germline CDR1 reads MNHNY; CDR2 reads SVGAGI (reference sequence). CDR3 sequence reads: CASGPGLAKYEQYF. Written as DNA, the CDR3 is TGTGCCAGCGGACCGGGACTAGCGAAATACGAGCAGTACTTC.

The chain carries TRBV10-3 and TRBJ2-7, with 11 bases aligning to TRBD2. The germline V gene encodes CDR1 ENHRY and CDR2 SYGVKD. After removal of 2 bases from V and 3 bases from J, the junction contained 3 bases not matched to a gene. The CDR3 has 15 residues. The CDR3 coding sequence is TGTGCCATCAGTGAGAATCTAGCGGGAGGCTACGAGCAGTACTTC. Translation gives CAISENLAGGYEQYF.

The chain links TRBV9 to TRBJ2-3; D is ambiguous. With 3 bases removed from V and 7 bases from J, the gap between germline ends came to 6 bases. The length of the CDR3 is 11 residues. The V gene's germline CDR1 is SGDLS and CDR2 YYNGEE. The CDR3 bases are TGTGCCAGCAGCGCATCTCATACGCAGTATTTT. Protein sequence: CASSASHTQYF.

This clone has just one count. The rearrangement links TRBV6-6 to TRBJ1-1; the match to TRBD1 covers 11 bases. Germline trimming cut 4 bases from V and 4 bases from J; bases unmatched to any gene: 2. This CDR3 contains 14 residues. Germline values: CDR1 MNHNY, CDR2 SVGAGI (reference sequence). The CDR3 bases are TGTGCCAGCAGTTTCGGGACAGGGGGCACTGAAGCTTTCTTT. Its protein product is CASSFGTGGTEAFF.

This clone appeared a few times. The CDR3 sequence: CASSPLGRTNTEAFF. In nucleotides, the CDR3 is TGTGCCAGCTCACCTCTAGGACGGACGAACACTGAAGCTTTCTTT. The chain uses TRBV18 and TRBJ1-1, with no clear D. V dropped 3 bases and J dropped 1 base, with 12 bases sitting between them. The germline V gene encodes CDR1 KGHSH and CDR2 LQKENI. The CDR3 contains 15 residues.

This clone was detected only once. The chain employs TRBV19 and TRBJ1-2, with D possibly being TRBD1 (5 bases). The CDR3 length is 14 residues. V was cut by 0 bases and J by 2 bases, with 7 bases left in between. CDR1 is LNHDA, CDR2 SQIVND, per germline (reference sequence). The CDR3 DNA is TGTGCCAGTAGTATAGATCCAGGGAACTATGGCTACACCTTC. As protein: CASSIDPGNYGYTF. Supplemented by reference TRBV19 and TRBJ1-2, the full variable domain reads DGGITQSPKYLFRKEGQNVTLSCEQNLNHDAMYWYRQDPGQGLRLIYYSQIVNDFQKGDIAEGYSVSREKKESFPLTVTSAQKNPTAFYLCASSIDPGNYGYTFGSGTRLTVV.

The V and J genes are TRBV11-2 and TRBJ2-3; D might be TRBD1 or TRBD2, each matching 5 bases. The CDR3 covers 15 residues. Germline CDR1 SGHAT, CDR2 FQNNGV. Trimming removed 3 bases at V and 1 base at J, with 11 bases between. The CDR3 bases are TGTGCCAGCAGCTTGAGGGGTCCGCGCACAGATACGCAGTATTTT. Residues: CASSLRGPRTDTQYF.

This clone has just a few counts. This CDR3 is CSVGGQGSDGYTF. In nucleotides, the CDR3 is TGCAGCGTTGGGGGACAGGGGTCGGATGGCTACACCTTC. The rearrangement joins TRBV29-1 to TRBJ1-2; 10 nucleotides align to TRBD1. The germline CDR1 and CDR2 sequences are SQVTM and ANQGSEA. The junction had 5 bases not matched to a gene; V was cut back by 4 bases and J by 6 bases. The CDR3 spans 13 residues.

V gene TRBV30 combines with J gene TRBJ1-4; perhaps TRBD1 as D (5 bases). Germline values: CDR1 GTSNPN, CDR2 SVGIG (reference sequence). The CDR3 totals 14 residues. Trimming took off 0 bases at V and 8 bases at J, with 13 bases between the two ends. In DNA, the CDR3 is TGTGCCTGGAGTGTACCACAGGCGAGAGAAAAACTGTTTTTT. It codes for CAWSVPQAREKLFF.

The chain uses TRBV6-1 and TRBJ2-5, with D uncertain. Germline lookup yields CDR1 MNHNS and CDR2 SASEGT. Trimming left V 5 bases short and J 1 base short, with 14 bases between. CDR3 length equals 15 residues. The CDR3 bases are TGTGCCAGCAGTTCCCTGGCGACTCTCCAAGAGACCCAGTACTTC. As protein: CASSSLATLQETQYF.

The V and J genes are TRBV5-6 and TRBJ1-3; a weak D match, TRBD1 (5 bases). Germline-derived CDR1 and CDR2 are SGHDT and YYEEEE. The CDR3 totals 15 residues. V lost 6 bases and J 3 bases, leaving 16 bases between the germline ends. The CDR3 nucleotides read TGTGCCAGCACCAGAAGAGGGGCGTATGGAAACACCATATATTTT. It codes for CASTRRGAYGNTIYF. The whole variable domain, remainder taken from reference TRBV5-6 and TRBJ1-3, is DAGVTQSPTHLIKTRGQQVTLRCSPKSGHDTVSWYQQALGQGPQFIFQYYEEEERQRGNFPDRFSGHQFPNYSSELNVNALLLGDSALYLCASTRRGAYGNTIYFGEGSWLTVV.

The V and J genes are TRBV5-1 and TRBJ2-5; weak D call: TRBD1 (5 bases). This CDR3 comprises 17 residues. The germline V and J ends were trimmed by 0 bases and 0 bases, with 15 bases remaining between them. Germline V gene data show CDR1 as SGHRS and CDR2 as YFSETQ. In DNA, the CDR3 is TGCGCCAGCAGCTTGGGGGCAGGGCCTCCCTACCAAGAGACCCAGTACTTC. Amino acid sequence: CASSLGAGPPYQETQYF.

V and J are TRBV6-5 and TRBJ2-7; D unresolved. The length of the CDR3 is 12 residues. With 5 bases removed from V and 3 bases from J, the gap between germline ends came to 8 bases. Germline V gene lookup returns CDR1 MNHEY and CDR2 SVGAGI. DNA of the CDR3: TGTGCCAGCAGTCCGACAAACTACGAGCAGTACTTC. This encodes CASSPTNYEQYF.

This clone was recorded once. The V call is TRBV6-5, the J call TRBJ2-1; 12 positions match TRBD1. Germline V gives CDR1 MNHEY, CDR2 SVGAGI. V trimming: 0 bases; J trimming: 10 bases; junction bases outside the gene matches: 4. This CDR3 spans 15 amino acids. CDR3 region: CASSYSGQGAREQFF. In nucleotides, the CDR3 is TGTGCCAGCAGTTACTCGGGACAGGGGGCACGGGAGCAGTTCTTC.

In this sample, this clone turned up once. V usage is TRBV4-1 and J usage is TRBJ1-5; no firm D call. Germline CDR1 is MGHRA and CDR2 is YSYEKL. Trimming pared 4 bases from V and 0 bases from J, leaving 22 bases between. CDR3 size: 19 residues. CDR3 protein: CASSLPAGRKNFSNQPQHF. The CDR3 DNA follows: TGCGCCAGCAGCCTACCCGCCGGGAGGAAGAATTTTAGCAATCAGCCCCAGCATTTT.

This clone was observed a few times. The V and J genes are TRBV28 and TRBJ2-7, with TRBD2 matching 11 bases. The CDR3 runs 18 residues. With V trimmed by 7 bases and J by 3 bases, 17 bases remained unmatched. The germline CDR1 and CDR2 sequences are MDHEN and SYDVKM. CDR3 region: CASKRLAGGRALLYEQYF. CDR3 coding DNA: TGTGCCAGCAAACGGCTAGCGGGAGGCAGGGCCCTACTCTACGAGCAGTACTTC.

The chain uses TRBV5-4 and TRBJ2-1; the D gene is possibly TRBD2 (5 bases). This CDR3 has 15 amino acids. V was clipped by 0 bases and J by 3 bases, with 10 bases between them. Germline CDR1 and CDR2: SGHNT and YYREEE (reference sequence). CDR3 in amino acids: CASSLAGTSYNEQFF. In nucleotides, the CDR3 is TGTGCCAGCAGCTTGGCCGGTACTAGCTACAATGAGCAGTTCTTC.

This chain connects TRBV30 to TRBJ1-1; D remains unclear. V was clipped by 2 bases and J by 2 bases, with 15 bases between them. The CDR3 is 15 residues long. CDR1 and CDR2 from the germline V gene are GTSNPN and SVGIG (reference sequence). This CDR3 is CAWSSGVGRNTEAFF. The CDR3 DNA follows: TGTGCCTGGAGTAGCGGAGTCGGCCGCAACACTGAAGCTTTCTTT.

The V call is TRBV2, the J call TRBJ1-1; TRBD1 agrees at 9 bases. V shed 4 bases and J 9 bases; nucleotides not matched to a gene: 9. The germline V gene has CDR1 SNHLY and CDR2 FYNNEI. The CDR3 sequence is 14 residues long. CDR3 in amino acids: CASSGEGTGSKAFF. The CDR3 nucleotides are TGTGCCAGCAGTGGCGAAGGGACAGGGTCGAAAGCTTTCTTT.